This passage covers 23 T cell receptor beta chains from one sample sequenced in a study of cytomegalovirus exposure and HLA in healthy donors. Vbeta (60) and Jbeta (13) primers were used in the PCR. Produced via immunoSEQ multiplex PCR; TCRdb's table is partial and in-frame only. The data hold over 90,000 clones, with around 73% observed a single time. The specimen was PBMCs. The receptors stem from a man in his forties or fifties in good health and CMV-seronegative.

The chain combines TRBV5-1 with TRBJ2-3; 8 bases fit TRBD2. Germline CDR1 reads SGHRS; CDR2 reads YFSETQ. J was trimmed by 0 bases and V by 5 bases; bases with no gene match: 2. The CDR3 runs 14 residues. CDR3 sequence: CASSSSGSTDTQYF. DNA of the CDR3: TGCGCCAGCAGTTCTAGCGGGAGCACAGATACGCAGTATTTT.

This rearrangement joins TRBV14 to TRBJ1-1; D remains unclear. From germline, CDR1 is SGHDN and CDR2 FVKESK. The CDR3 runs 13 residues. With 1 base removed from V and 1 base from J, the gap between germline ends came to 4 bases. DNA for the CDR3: TGTGCCAGCAGCCAAGCTCCGAACACTGAAGCTTTCTTT. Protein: CASSQAPNTEAFF.

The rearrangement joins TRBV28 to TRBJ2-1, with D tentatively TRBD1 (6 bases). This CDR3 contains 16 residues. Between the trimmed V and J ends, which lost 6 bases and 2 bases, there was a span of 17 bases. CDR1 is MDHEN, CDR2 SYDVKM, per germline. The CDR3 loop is CASRSHRQEAYNEQFF. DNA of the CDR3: TGTGCCAGCAGGTCCCACAGACAGGAAGCCTACAATGAGCAGTTCTTC.

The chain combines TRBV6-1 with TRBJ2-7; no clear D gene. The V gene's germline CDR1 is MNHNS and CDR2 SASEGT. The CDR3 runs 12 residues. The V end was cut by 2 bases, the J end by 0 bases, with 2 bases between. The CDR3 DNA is TGTGCCAGCAGTGAACTCTCCTACGAGCAGTACTTC. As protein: CASSELSYEQYF.

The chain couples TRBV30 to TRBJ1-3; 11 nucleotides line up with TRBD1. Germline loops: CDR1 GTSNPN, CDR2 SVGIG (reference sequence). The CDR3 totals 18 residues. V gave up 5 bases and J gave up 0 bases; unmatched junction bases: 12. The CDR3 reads CAWDERTGGYSSGNTIYF. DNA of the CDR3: TGTGCCTGGGACGAGCGGACAGGGGGCTACAGCTCTGGAAACACCATATATTTT.

The CDR3 nucleotides read TGTGCCAGCAGCTTAGTGGACAGCGGAAACACCATATATTTT. It translates to CASSLVDSGNTIYF. The chain combines TRBV7-8 with TRBJ1-3; weak D call: TRBD1 (6 bases). V lost 1 base to trimming and J lost 4 bases, with 8 bases between them. CDR1 is SGHVS, CDR2 FQNEAQ, per germline. The length of the CDR3 is 14 residues. Together with reference TRBV7-8 and TRBJ1-3, the CDR3 gives the full variable domain: GAGVSQSPRYKVAKRGQDVALRCDPISGHVSLFWYQQALGQGPEFLTYFQNEAQLDKSGLPSDRFFAERPEGSVSTLKIQRTQQEDSAVYLCASSLVDSGNTIYFGEGSWLTVV.

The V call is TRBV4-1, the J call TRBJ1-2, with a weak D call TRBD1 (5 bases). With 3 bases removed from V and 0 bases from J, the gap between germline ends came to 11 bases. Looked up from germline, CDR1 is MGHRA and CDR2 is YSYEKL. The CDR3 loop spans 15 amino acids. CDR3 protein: CASSQPTVTNYGYTF. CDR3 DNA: TGCGCCAGCAGCCAGCCGACAGTGACTAACTATGGCTACACCTTC.

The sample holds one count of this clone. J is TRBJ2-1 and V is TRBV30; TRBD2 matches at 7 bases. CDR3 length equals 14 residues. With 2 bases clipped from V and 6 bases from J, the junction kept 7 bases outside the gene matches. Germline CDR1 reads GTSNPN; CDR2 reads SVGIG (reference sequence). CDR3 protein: CAWSRDYLSNEQFF. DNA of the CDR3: TGTGCCTGGAGTCGGGACTACCTAAGCAATGAGCAGTTCTTC. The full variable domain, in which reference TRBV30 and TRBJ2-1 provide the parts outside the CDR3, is SQTIHQWPATLVQPVGSPLSLECTVEGTSNPNLYWYRQAAGRGLQLLFYSVGIGQISSEVPQNLSASRPQDRQFILSSKKLLLSDSGFYLCAWSRDYLSNEQFFGPGTRLTVL.

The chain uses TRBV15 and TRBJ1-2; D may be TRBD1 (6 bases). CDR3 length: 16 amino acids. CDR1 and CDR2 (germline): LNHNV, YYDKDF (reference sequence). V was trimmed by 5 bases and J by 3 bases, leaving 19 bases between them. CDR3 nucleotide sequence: TGTGCCACCAGCGGCGATCGGACAGTTGTTGACTATGGCTACACCTTC. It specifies CATSGDRTVVDYGYTF.

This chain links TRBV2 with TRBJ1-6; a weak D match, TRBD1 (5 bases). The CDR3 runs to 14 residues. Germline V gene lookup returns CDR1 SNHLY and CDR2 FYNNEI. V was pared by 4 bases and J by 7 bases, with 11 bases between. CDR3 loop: CASSVLQGNSPLHF. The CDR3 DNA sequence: TGTGCCAGCAGTGTACTGCAGGGAAATTCACCCCTCCACTTT.

CDR3 sequence (DNA): TGCGCCAGCAGCCAACAGGGGGCGGGTAACACAGATACGCAGTATTTT. It yields the protein CASSQQGAGNTDTQYF. J is TRBJ2-3 and V is TRBV5-1, with 9 nucleotides matching TRBD1. The length of the CDR3 is 16 residues. Germline CDR1 and CDR2: SGHRS and YFSETQ. Trimming cost V 4 bases and J 2 bases; bases outside gene matches: 8.

CDR3 in amino acids: CASSLHSGQGASGYTF. The CDR3 bases are TGTGCCAGCAGCTTACACTCGGGACAGGGGGCTAGTGGCTACACCTTC. This chain uses TRBV7-2 with TRBJ1-2; 12 nucleotides align to TRBD1. CDR3 length: 16 amino acids. Trimming at V came to 2 bases and at J to 7 bases, leaving 8 bases not matched to a gene. Germline CDR1 and CDR2: SGHTA and FQGNSA.

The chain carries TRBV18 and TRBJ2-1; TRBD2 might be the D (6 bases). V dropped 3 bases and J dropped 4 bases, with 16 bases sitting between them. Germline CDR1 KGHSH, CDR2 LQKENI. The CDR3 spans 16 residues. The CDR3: CASSPLVAATYNEQFF. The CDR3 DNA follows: TGTGCCAGCTCACCTCTGGTAGCGGCGACATACAATGAGCAGTTCTTC.

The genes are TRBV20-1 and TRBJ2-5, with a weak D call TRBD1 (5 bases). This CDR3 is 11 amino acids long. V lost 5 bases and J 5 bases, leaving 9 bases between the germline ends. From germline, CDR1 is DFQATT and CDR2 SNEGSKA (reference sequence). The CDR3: CSALGRETQYF. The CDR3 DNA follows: TGCAGTGCTCTGGGGCGGGAGACCCAGTACTTC.

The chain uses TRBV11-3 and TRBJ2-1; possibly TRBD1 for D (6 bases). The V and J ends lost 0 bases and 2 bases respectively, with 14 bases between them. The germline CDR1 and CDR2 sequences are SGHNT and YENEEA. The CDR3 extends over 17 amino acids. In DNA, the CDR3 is TGTGCCAGCAGCTTAGATCGAAAGGGGGACACCTACAATGAGCAGTTCTTC. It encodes CASSLDRKGDTYNEQFF.

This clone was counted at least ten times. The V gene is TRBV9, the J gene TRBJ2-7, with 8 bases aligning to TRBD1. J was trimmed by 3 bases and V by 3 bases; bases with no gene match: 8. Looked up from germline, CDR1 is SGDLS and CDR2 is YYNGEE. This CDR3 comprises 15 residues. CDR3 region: CASSGGDRPNYEQYF. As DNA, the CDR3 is TGTGCCAGCAGCGGGGGGGACAGGCCGAACTACGAGCAGTACTTC.

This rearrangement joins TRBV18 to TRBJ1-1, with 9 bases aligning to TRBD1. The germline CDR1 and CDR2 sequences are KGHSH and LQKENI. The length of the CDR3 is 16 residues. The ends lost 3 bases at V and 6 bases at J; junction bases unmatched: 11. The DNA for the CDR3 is TGTGCCAGCTCACCGGGGACAGGGTCGTTCGGGGCTGAAGCTTTCTTT. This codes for CASSPGTGSFGAEAFF.

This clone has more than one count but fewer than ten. DNA for the CDR3: TGTGCCAGCAGCCCACACCCGACAGACATTTATGGCTACACCTTC. Protein product: CASSPHPTDIYGYTF. This sequence joins TRBV5-4 and TRBJ1-2; D might be TRBD1 (5 bases). Germline CDR1 is SGHNT and CDR2 is YYREEE (reference sequence). Trimming took off 4 bases at V and 5 bases at J, with 18 bases between the two ends. This CDR3 has 15 amino acids.

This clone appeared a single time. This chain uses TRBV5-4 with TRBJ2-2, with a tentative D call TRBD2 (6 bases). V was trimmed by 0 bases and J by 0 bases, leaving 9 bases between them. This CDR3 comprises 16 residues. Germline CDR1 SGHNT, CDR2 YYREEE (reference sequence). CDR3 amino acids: CASSLEAGPNTGELFF. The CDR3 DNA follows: TGTGCCAGCAGCTTGGAAGCGGGTCCGAACACCGGGGAGCTGTTTTTT.

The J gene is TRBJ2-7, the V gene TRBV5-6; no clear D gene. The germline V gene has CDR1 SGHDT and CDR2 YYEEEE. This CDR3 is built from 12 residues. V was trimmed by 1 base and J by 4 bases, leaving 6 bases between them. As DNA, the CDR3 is TGTGCCAGCAGCTTGTGGAGTTACGAGCAGTACTTC. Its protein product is CASSLWSYEQYF.

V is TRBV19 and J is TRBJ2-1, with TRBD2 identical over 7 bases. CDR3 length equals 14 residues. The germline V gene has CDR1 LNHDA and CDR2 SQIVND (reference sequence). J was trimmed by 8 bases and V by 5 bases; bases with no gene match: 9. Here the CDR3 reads CASSLRMAGDEQFF. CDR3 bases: TGTGCCAGTAGTCTGCGGATGGCGGGGGATGAGCAGTTCTTC.

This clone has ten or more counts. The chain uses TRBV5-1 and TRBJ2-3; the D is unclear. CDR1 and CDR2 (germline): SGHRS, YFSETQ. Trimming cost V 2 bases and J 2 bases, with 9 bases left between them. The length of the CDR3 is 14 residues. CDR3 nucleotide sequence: TGCGCCAGCAGCTTCAACGGGTTCACAGATACGCAGTATTTT. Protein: CASSFNGFTDTQYF.

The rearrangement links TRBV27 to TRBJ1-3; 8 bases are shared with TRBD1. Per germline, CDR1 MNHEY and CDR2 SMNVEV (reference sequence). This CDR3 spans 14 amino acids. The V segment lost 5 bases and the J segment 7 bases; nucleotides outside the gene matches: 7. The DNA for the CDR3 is TGTGCCAGCAGTCAACTGGGACAGGTCAACACCATATATTTT. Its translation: CASSQLGQVNTIYF.